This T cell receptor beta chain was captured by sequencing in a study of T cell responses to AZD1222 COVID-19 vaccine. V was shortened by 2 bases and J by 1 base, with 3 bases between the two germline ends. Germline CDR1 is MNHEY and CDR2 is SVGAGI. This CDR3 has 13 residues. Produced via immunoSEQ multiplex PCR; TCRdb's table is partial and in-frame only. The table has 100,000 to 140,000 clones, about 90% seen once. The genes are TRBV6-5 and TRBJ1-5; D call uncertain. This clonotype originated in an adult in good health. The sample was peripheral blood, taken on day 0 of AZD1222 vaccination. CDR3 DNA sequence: TGTGCCAGCAGTTACGACAGCAATCAGCCCCAGCATTTT. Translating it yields CASSYDSNQPQHF.